The 26 T cell receptor beta chains presented below share a single source sample, sequenced in a study of prognosis after radiotherapy for stage I lung cancer. Genomic DNA was the source, and TCR beta CDR3 was amplified from it by two-round multiplex PCR. Used in first-round PCR were primers specific to each TRBV and TRBJ gene. Each CDR3 protein gets one entry after TCRdb re-called the multiplex PCR reads with MiXCR. The sample has 20,000 to 25,000 distinct CDR3 sequences, under 40% seen once. The starting material was PBMCs, obtained before or after stereotactic body radiation therapy (not recorded which). These TCRs come from a donor over 45 with non-small cell lung cancer.

The J gene is TRBJ1-2, the V gene TRBV24-1; 12 nucleotides align to TRBD1. Trimming took 6 bases from V and 10 from J; bases not matched to a gene: 20. This CDR3 spans 18 amino acids. Germline V CDR1 and CDR2: KGHDR, SFDVKD. CDR3 residues: CATSPTLVDGTGGGVYTF. The CDR3 bases are TGTGCCACCAGTCCCACATTGGTGGACGGGACAGGGGGCGGAGTCTACACCTTC.

This clonotype was observed at least ten times. The rearrangement uses TRBV5-1 and TRBJ1-1, with D possibly matching TRBD1 (6 bases). Trimming cost V 6 bases and J 5 bases, with 20 bases left between them. Germline V gene lookup returns CDR1 SGHRS and CDR2 YFSETQ. CDR3 length: 15 residues. CDR3 DNA: TGCGCCAGCATGCAGGGACATTCTGGGTTAACTGAAGCTTTCTTT. It encodes CASMQGHSGLTEAFF.

This clonotype has at least ten counts. The chain has TRBV18 and TRBJ1-1; D call uncertain. The CDR3 sequence is 13 residues long. Germline lookup yields CDR1 KGHSH and CDR2 LQKENI. Trimming removed 2 bases at V and 1 base at J, with 5 bases between. The CDR3 coding sequence is TGTGCCAGCTCACCAGGGTCGAACACTGAAGCTTTCTTT. Its translation is CASSPGSNTEAFF.

This clonotype is medium-sized within its sample. The chain recombines TRBV6-4 with TRBJ2-7, with unresolved D. Trimming shortened V by 9 bases and J by 2 bases, and 5 bases separated the two germline ends. Germline lookup yields CDR1 MRHNA and CDR2 SNTAGT. The CDR3 covers 10 residues. CDR3 in amino acids: CASGTYEQYF. The DNA of the CDR3 is TGTGCCAGTGGCACCTACGAGCAGTACTTC.

This clonotype was counted many times. The V call is TRBV18, the J call TRBJ2-5; D possibly corresponds to TRBD1 (5 bases). Trimming shortened V by 2 bases and J by 3 bases, and 13 bases separated the two germline ends. Germline CDR1 KGHSH, CDR2 LQKENI. This CDR3 has 15 residues. The CDR3 bases are TGTGCCAGCTCACCAAGCAGGGCTGGGGAAGAGACCCAGTACTTC. It is translated as CASSPSRAGEETQYF.

This clonotype was seen at least ten times. The rearrangement uses TRBV7-3 and TRBJ2-2; TRBD1 or TRBD2 may be the D gene (7 bases each). The CDR3 runs to 15 residues. CDR1 is SGHTA, CDR2 FQGTGA, per germline. With 4 bases removed from V and 6 bases from J, the gap between germline ends came to 15 bases. CDR3 loop: CASSSLTGRAGELFF. For the CDR3, the DNA is TGTGCCAGCAGCTCCCTGACAGGGAGGGCCGGGGAGCTGTTTTTT.

This clonotype was counted ten times or more. J is TRBJ1-5 and V is TRBV20-1, with D perhaps matching TRBD1 (6 bases). The CDR3 extends over 12 amino acids. Germline V gene sequence: CDR1 DFQATT, CDR2 SNEGSKA (reference sequence). Trimming shortened V by 2 bases and J by 7 bases, and 9 bases separated the two germline ends. CDR3 in DNA: TGCAGTGCTAGACAGGGGACCCAGCCCCAGCATTTT. It codes for CSARQGTQPQHF.

This clonotype was recorded many times. This chain uses TRBV24-1 with TRBJ2-1; D gene uncertain. CDR3 size: 13 residues. V lost 4 bases to trimming and J lost 8 bases, with 11 bases between them. The germline V gene has CDR1 KGHDR and CDR2 SFDVKD. CDR3 nucleotides: TGTGCCACCAGTGAATTGTCGCAGGATGAGCAGTTCTTC. As protein: CATSELSQDEQFF.

This clonotype was seen many times. The chain's CDR3 is CASSQTTGGLGYTF. Written as DNA, the CDR3 is TGTGCCAGCAGCCAAACCACAGGGGGCTTAGGCTACACCTTC. The rearrangement uses TRBV4-2 and TRBJ1-2, with 9 positions matching TRBD1. This CDR3 is 14 amino acids long. Unmatched junction bases numbered 6, after V lost 2 bases and J lost 8 bases. Germline lookup yields CDR1 LGHNA and CDR2 YNFKEQ.

The chain combines TRBV24-1 with TRBJ2-1, with D unclear. Germline V gives CDR1 KGHDR, CDR2 SFDVKD. The ends were cut back, 9 bases at V and 7 bases at J, with 12 bases in the middle. The CDR3 covers 12 residues. The DNA for the CDR3 is TGTGCCACCGAGGCGCATTCTAATGAGCAGTTCTTC. As protein: CATEAHSNEQFF.

With respect to this clonotype: Since a far larger clone is one base different, this is likely a read error. DNA for the CDR3: TGTGCCAGCAGTGAGTCGAGAGTAGCGGGAGTTTATGAGCAGTTCTTC. This gives the protein CASSESRVAGVYEQFF. The genes are TRBV11-2 and TRBJ2-1, with 9 nucleotides matching TRBD2. V trimming: 6 bases; J trimming: 8 bases; junction bases outside the gene matches: 14. There are 16 residues in the CDR3. CDR1 and CDR2 (germline): SGHAT, FQNNGV. Combining the CDR3 with reference TRBV11-2 and TRBJ2-1 gives the whole variable domain EAGVAQSPRYKIIEKRQSVAFWCNPISGHATLYWYQQILGQGPKLLIQFQNNGVVDDSQLPKDRFSAERLKGVDSTLKIQPAKLEDSAVYLCASSESRVAGVYEQFFGPGTRLTVL.

About this clonotype: A much larger clone differs by one base, so this may be a read error. The V and J genes are TRBV5-4 and TRBJ2-2, with 8 bases that match TRBD2. With V trimmed by 3 bases and J by 4 bases, 11 bases remained unmatched. The V gene's germline CDR1 is SGHNT and CDR2 YYREEE (reference sequence). The CDR3 has 17 residues. CDR3 DNA sequence: TGTGCCAGCAGCTCAGCTCGCGGGGGGCTAGGCACCGGGGAGCTGTTTTTT. Its protein is CASSSARGGLGTGELFF. Combining the CDR3 with reference TRBV5-4 and TRBJ2-2 gives the whole variable domain ETGVTQSPTHLIKTRGQQVTLRCSSQSGHNTVSWYQQALGQGPQFIFQYYREEENGRGNFPPRFSGLQFPNYSSELNVNALELDDSALYLCASSSARGGLGTGELFFGEGSRLTVL.

The sample holds many counts of this clonotype. V gene TRBV9 combines with J gene TRBJ2-2; D call uncertain. This CDR3 spans 15 amino acids. Trimming removed 0 bases at V and 2 bases at J, with 8 bases between. Germline values: CDR1 SGDLS, CDR2 YYNGEE. The CDR3, as DNA: TGTGCCAGCAGCGTAGACTACCTTAACACCGGGGAGCTGTTTTTT. Amino acids: CASSVDYLNTGELFF.

Many counts were recorded for this clonotype. This rearrangement joins TRBV12-3 or TRBV12-4 to TRBJ2-7; D ambiguous. V gave up 4 bases and J gave up 3 bases, with 7 bases separating them. The CDR3 covers 12 residues. CDR3 DNA: TGTGCCAGCAGTTCTCCAAGCTACGAGCAGTACTTC. It encodes CASSSPSYEQYF.

Regarding this clonotype: This could be a read error, since a much larger clone is one nucleotide away. The chain combines TRBV9 with TRBJ2-2, with D perhaps matching TRBD2 (5 bases). The CDR3 length is 15 residues. From germline, CDR1 is SGDLS and CDR2 YYNGEE. CDR3 bases: TGTGCCAGCAGCGTAGACTACCTTAACACCGGGGAGCCGTTTTTT. This translates into CASSVDYLNTGEPFF.

The chain uses TRBV20-1 and TRBJ1-6, with D possibly TRBD1 on 5 matching bases. V dropped 3 bases and J dropped 2 bases, with 11 bases sitting between them. CDR3 size: 15 residues. Germline CDR1 DFQATT, CDR2 SNEGSKA (reference sequence). The CDR3 DNA follows: TGCAGTGCTAGGTTGAGGGGAGCCTATAATTCACCCCTCCACTTT. It specifies CSARLRGAYNSPLHF.

With respect to this clonotype: A much bigger clone sits one base away, suggesting this may be a read error. V and J are TRBV20-1 and TRBJ1-1; 10 positions agree with TRBD1. CDR3 length: 13 amino acids. Losses at the gene ends were 1 base for V and 13 bases for J; bases not matched to a gene: 9. Germline assignment: CDR1 DFQATT and CDR2 SNEGSKA (reference sequence). CDR3 protein: CSARGTGGTSDFF. The CDR3 DNA reads as TGCAGTGCTAGAGGGACAGGGGGTACGAGTGATTTCTTT.

V and J are TRBV28 and TRBJ2-2; D is ambiguous. Germline CDR1 MDHEN, CDR2 SYDVKM. The CDR3 contains 16 residues. V was shortened by 1 base and J by 1 base, with 10 bases between the two germline ends. The CDR3 spells CASSLFFSVNTGELFF. The CDR3 DNA sequence: TGTGCCAGCAGTTTATTCTTTAGTGTGAACACCGGGGAGCTGTTTTTT.

The V and J genes are TRBV28 and TRBJ2-3, with D hard to call. CDR3 length: 14 amino acids. Trimming took off 6 bases at V and 3 bases at J, with 13 bases between the two ends. CDR1 is MDHEN and CDR2 is SYDVKM in the germline V gene. The CDR3 DNA reads as TGTGCCAGCAGCCGACGCCGTGGTACAGATACGCAGTATTTT. As protein: CASSRRRGTDTQYF.

The genes are TRBV2 and TRBJ2-2, with 10 bases fitting TRBD1. The CDR3 spans 16 residues. V lost 6 bases and J lost 7; bases outside the gene matches: 11. Per germline, CDR1 SNHLY and CDR2 FYNNEI. The CDR3 loop is CASSPIDRGRVGELFF. Written as DNA, the CDR3 is TGTGCCAGCAGCCCAATCGACAGGGGGCGGGTCGGGGAGCTGTTTTTT.

This clonotype was detected many times. The genes are TRBV5-1 and TRBJ2-3; 12 positions agree with TRBD2. The junction had 6 bases not matched to a gene; V was cut back by 4 bases and J by 3 bases. The germline CDR1 and CDR2 sequences are SGHRS and YFSETQ. The CDR3 loop spans 16 amino acids. CDR3 in DNA: TGCGCCAGCAGCCGTGGGACTAGCGGGTTTACAGATACGCAGTATTTT. Its translation: CASSRGTSGFTDTQYF.

Worth noting for this clonotype: Given a far larger clone just one base away, this is likely a sequencing read error. The V call is TRBV6-1, the J call TRBJ2-3, with 7 bases fitting TRBD2. This CDR3 has 12 residues. V dropped 11 bases and J dropped 4; count of bases not matched to a gene: 6. Germline-derived CDR1 and CDR2 are MNHNS and SASEGT. The CDR3 bases are TGTGCCGTGAGCGGGAATGCAGATACGCAGTATTTT. It translates to CAVSGNADTQYF.

This clonotype was seen repeatedly, ten times or more. This chain uses TRBV12-3 or TRBV12-4 with TRBJ2-5, with D hard to call. There are 13 residues in the CDR3. V lost 3 bases and J lost 5, with 10 bases in between. The CDR3 bases are TGTGCCAGCAGTTTGGCGGTTGCGGAGACCCAGTACTTC. It yields the protein CASSLAVAETQYF.

This clonotype was observed at least ten times. The V gene is TRBV27, the J gene TRBJ1-4; 9 bases agree with TRBD1. Germline-derived CDR1 and CDR2 are MNHEY and SMNVEV (reference sequence). Trimming took 6 bases from V and 8 from J; bases not matched to a gene: 7. This CDR3 is built from 14 residues. This CDR3 reads CASRKSGQGEKLFF. CDR3 nucleotides: TGTGCCAGCAGGAAGAGTGGACAGGGGGAAAAACTGTTTTTT. Combining the CDR3 with reference TRBV27 and TRBJ1-4 gives the whole variable domain EAQVTQNPRYLITVTGKKLTVTCSQNMNHEYMSWYRQDPGLGLRQIYYSMNVEVTDKGDVPEGYKVSRKEKRNFPLILESPSPNQTSLYFCASRKSGQGEKLFFGSGTQLSVL.

In its sample, this clonotype was seen once. A read error is the likely source, as a far larger clone sits one nucleotide away. The rearrangement joins TRBV30 to TRBJ1-1; D gene unclear. The CDR3 consists of 13 residues. The germline V gene has CDR1 GTSNPN and CDR2 SVGIG (reference sequence). Trimming removed 8 bases from V and 7 bases from J, with 20 bases in between. The CDR3 DNA follows: TGTGCCAGTAGTATAGATCCCGGCCGTGAAGCTTTCTTT. It translates to CASSIDPGREAFF.

Worth noting for this clonotype: A much larger clone sits a single nucleotide away, making a read error possible. The chain is built from TRBV3-1 and TRBJ2-3; 16 bases align to TRBD2. This CDR3 spans 18 amino acids. CDR1 is LGHDT, CDR2 YNNKEL, per germline (reference sequence). The CDR3 DNA reads TGTGCCAGCAGCCCTGGGACTAGCGGGAGGGCCAGGGGAGATACGCTGTATTTT. Encoded protein: CASSPGTSGRARGDTLYF.